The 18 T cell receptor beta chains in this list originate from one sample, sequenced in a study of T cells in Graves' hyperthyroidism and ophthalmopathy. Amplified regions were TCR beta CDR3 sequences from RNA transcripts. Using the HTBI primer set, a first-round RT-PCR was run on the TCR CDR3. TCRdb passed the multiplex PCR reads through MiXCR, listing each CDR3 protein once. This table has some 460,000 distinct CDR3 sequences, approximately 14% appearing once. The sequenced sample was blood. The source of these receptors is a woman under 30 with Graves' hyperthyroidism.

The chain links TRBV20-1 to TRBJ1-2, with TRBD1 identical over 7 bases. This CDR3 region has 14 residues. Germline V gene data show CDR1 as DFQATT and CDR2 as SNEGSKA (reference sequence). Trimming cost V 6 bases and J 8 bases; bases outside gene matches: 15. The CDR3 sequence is CSAGQGEEADGYTF. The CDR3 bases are TGCAGTGCCGGGCAGGGGGAGGAGGCGGACGGCTACACCTTC.

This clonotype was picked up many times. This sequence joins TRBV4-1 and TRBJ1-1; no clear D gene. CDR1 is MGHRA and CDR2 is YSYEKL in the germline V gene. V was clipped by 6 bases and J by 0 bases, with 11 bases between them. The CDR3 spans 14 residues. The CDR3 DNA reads TGCGCCAGCAGAAACCGGGCCGTGAACACTGAAGCTTTCTTT. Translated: CASRNRAVNTEAFF.

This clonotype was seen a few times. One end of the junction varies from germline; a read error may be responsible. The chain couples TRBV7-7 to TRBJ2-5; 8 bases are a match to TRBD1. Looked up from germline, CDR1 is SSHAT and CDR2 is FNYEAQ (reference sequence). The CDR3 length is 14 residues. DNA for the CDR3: TGTGCTAGCAGCGACGGGACAGGCCAAGAGACCCAGTACTTC. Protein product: CASSDGTGQETQYF.

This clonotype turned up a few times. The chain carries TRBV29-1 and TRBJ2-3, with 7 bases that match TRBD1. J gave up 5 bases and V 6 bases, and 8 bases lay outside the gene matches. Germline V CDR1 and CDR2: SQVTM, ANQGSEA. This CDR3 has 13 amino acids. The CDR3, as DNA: TGCAGCGTACGAGGGGGCGCGGGAGATACGCAGTATTTT. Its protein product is CSVRGGAGDTQYF.

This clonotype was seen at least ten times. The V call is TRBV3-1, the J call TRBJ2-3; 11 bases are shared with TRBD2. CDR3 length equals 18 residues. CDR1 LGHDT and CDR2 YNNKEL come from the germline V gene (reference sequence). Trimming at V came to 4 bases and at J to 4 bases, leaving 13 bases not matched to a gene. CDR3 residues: CASSPFLAGGLVADTQYF. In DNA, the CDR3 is TGTGCCAGCAGCCCTTTTCTAGCGGGAGGTTTGGTGGCAGATACGCAGTATTTT.

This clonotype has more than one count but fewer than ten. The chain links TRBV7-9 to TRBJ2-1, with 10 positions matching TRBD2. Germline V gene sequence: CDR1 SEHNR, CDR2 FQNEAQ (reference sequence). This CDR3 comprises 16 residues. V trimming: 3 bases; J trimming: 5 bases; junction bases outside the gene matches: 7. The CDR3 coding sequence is TGTGCCAGCAGCTTGCCAAGGACTAGCGGCGACAATGAGCAGTTCTTC. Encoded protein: CASSLPRTSGDNEQFF.

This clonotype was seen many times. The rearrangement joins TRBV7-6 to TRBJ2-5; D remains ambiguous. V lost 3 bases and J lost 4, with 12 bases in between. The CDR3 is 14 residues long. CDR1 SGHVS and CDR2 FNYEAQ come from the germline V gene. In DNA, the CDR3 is TGTGCCAGCAGCTTTAAGGAGATCGGAGAGACCCAGTACTTC. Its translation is CASSFKEIGETQYF.

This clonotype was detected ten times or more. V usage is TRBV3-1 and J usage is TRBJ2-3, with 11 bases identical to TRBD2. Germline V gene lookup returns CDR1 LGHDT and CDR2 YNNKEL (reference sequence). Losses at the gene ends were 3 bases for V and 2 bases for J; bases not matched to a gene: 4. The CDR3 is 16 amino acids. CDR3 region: CASSQRLAGNTDTQYF. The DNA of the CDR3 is TGTGCCAGCAGCCAGAGACTAGCGGGGAACACAGATACGCAGTATTTT.

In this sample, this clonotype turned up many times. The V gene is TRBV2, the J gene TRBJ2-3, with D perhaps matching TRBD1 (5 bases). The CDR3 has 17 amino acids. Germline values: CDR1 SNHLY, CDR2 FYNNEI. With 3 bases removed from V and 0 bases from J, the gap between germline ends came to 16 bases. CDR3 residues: CASSDWASRVSTDTQYF. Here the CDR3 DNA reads TGTGCCAGCAGTGATTGGGCTTCCAGGGTTAGCACAGATACGCAGTATTTT.

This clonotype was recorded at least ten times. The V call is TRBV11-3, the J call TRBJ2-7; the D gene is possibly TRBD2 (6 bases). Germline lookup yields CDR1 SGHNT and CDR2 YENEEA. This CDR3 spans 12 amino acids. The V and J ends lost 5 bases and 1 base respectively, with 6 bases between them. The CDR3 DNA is TGTGCCAGCAGCCGGGGGTCCTACGAGCAGTACTTC. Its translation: CASSRGSYEQYF.

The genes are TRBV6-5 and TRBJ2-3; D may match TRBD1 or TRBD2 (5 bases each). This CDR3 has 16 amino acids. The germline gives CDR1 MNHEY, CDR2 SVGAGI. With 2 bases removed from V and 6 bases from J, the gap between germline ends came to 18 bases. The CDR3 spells CASSYRGVGAADTQYF. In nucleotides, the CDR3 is TGTGCCAGCAGTTACCGAGGGGTCGGTGCAGCGGATACGCAGTATTTT.

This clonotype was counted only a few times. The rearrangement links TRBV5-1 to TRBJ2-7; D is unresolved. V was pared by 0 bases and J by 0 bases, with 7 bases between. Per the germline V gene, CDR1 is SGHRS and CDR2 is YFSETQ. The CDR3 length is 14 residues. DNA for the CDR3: TGCGCCAGCAGCTTGGAAGGGATCTCCTACGAGCAGTACTTC. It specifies CASSLEGISYEQYF.

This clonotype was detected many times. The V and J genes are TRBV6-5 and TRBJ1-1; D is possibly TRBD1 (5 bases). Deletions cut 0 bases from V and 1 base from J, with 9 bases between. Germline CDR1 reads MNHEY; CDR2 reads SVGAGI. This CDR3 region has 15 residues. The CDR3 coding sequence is TGTGCCAGCAGTTACTCGGAAAGGGGGAACACTGAAGCTTTCTTT. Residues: CASSYSERGNTEAFF.

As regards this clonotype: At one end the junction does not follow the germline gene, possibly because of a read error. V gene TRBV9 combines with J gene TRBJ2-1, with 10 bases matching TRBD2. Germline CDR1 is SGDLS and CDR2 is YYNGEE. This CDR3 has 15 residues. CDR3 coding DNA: TGTGCCGGCAGCGTAGCTCTAGCGGGGGCCGGTGAGCAGTTCTTC. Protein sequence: CAGSVALAGAGEQFF.

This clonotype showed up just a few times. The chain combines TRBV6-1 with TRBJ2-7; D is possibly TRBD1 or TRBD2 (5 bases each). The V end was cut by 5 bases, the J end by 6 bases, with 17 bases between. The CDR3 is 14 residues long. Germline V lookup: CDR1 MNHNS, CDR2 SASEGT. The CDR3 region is CASSPGAAMREQYF. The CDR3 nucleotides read TGTGCCAGCAGTCCCGGGGCAGCTATGCGCGAGCAGTACTTC.

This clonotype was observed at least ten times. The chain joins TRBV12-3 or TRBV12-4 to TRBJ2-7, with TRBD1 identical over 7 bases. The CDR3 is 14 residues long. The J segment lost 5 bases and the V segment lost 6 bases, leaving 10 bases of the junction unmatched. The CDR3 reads CASRTSTGYHEQYF. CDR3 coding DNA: TGTGCCAGCAGGACATCGACAGGGTACCACGAGCAGTACTTC.

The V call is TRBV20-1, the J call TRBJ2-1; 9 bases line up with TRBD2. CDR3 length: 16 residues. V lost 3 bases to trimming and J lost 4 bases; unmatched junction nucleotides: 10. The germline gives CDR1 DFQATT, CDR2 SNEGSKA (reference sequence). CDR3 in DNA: TGCAGTGCTAGTTCTAGCGGGAAATCGGTGTACAATGAGCAGTTCTTC. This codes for CSASSSGKSVYNEQFF.

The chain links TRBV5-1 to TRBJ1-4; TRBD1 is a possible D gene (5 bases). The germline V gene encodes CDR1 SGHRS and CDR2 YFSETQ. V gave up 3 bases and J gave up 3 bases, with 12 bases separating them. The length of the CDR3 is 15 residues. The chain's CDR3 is CASSWTRGANEKLFF. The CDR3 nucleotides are TGCGCCAGCAGCTGGACCCGGGGGGCTAATGAAAAACTGTTTTTT.